This T cell receptor beta chain was sequenced in a study of radiotherapy plus CTLA-4 blockade in lung cancer. In germline, CDR1 is WSHSY, CDR2 SAAADI. The CDR3 has 15 amino acids. Trimming stripped 6 bases from V and 7 bases from J, with 19 bases between. The protocol was immunoSEQ multiplex PCR, while the TCRdb copy is restricted to in-frame clones and leaves out a portion. Here the sample spans 30,000 to 40,000 clones, around 75% being singletons. The rearrangement joins TRBV10-2 to TRBJ2-1; tentatively, D is TRBD2 (6 bases). This specimen consisted of peripheral blood, obtained from a patient treated with radiotherapy plus ipilimumab. The receptor was isolated from a human donor with non-small cell lung cancer that progressed on radiotherapy plus ipilimumab. The CDR3: CASSVGTRGRNEQFF. The CDR3, as DNA: TGCGCCAGCAGCGTCGGGACCCGGGGGAGGAATGAGCAGTTCTTC.